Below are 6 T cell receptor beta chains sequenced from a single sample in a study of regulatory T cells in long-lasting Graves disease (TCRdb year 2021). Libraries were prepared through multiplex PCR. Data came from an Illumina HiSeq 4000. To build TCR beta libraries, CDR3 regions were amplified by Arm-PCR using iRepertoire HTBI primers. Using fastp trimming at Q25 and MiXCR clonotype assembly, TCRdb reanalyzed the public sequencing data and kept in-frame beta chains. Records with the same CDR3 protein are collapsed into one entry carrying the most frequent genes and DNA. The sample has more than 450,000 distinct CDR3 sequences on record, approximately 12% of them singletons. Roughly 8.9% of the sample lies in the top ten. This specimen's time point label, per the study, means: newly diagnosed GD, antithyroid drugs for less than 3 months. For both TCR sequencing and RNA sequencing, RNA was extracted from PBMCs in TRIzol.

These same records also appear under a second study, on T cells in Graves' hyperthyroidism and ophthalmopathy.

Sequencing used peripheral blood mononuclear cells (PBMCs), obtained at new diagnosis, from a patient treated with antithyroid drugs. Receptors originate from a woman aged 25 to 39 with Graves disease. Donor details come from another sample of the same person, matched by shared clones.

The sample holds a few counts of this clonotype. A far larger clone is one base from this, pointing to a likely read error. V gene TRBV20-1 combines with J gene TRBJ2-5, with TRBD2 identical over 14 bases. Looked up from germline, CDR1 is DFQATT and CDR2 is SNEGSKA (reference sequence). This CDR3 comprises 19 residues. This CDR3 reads CSARGWGLAGVREANERFF. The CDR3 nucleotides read TGCAGTGCTAGGGGGTGGGGACTAGCGGGAGTCCGGGAGGCCAATGAGCGGTTCTTC.

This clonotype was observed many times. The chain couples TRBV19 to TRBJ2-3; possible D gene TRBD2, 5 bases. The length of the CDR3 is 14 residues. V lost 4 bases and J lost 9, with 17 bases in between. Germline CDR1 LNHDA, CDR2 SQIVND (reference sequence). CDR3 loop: CASSRSGRLRTQYF. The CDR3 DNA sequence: TGTGCCAGTAGTAGGAGCGGCCGGCTGCGGACGCAGTATTTT.

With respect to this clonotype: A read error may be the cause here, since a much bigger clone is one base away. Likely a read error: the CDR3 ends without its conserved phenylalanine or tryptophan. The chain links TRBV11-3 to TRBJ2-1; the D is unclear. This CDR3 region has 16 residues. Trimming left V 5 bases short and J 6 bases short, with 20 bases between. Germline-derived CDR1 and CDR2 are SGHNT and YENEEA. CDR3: CASSQDKYLLGNEQFL. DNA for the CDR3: TGTGCCAGCAGCCAAGATAAATACCTTTTGGGCAATGAGCAGTTCTTA.

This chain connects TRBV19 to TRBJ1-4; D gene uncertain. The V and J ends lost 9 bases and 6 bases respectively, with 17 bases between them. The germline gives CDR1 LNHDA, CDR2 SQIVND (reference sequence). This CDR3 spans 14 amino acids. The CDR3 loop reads CASLEDGTYEKLFF. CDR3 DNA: TGTGCCAGCCTAGAGGACGGAACCTATGAAAAACTGTTTTTT.

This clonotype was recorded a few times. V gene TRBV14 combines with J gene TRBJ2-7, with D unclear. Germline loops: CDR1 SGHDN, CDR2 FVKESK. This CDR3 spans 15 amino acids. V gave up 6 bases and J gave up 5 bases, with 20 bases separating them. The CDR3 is CASSPVGFGKDEQYF. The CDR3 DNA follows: TGTGCCAGCAGTCCAGTAGGTTTCGGTAAGGACGAGCAGTACTTC.

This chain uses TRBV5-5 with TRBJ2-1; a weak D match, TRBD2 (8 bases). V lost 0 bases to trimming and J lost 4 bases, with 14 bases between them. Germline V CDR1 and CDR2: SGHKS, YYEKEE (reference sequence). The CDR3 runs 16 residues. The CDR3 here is CASSLVAGQSYNEQFF. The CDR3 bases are TGTGCCAGCAGCTTGGTAGCGGGACAGAGTTACAATGAGCAGTTCTTC. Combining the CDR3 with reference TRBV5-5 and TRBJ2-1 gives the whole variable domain DAGVTQSPTHLIKTRGQQVTLRCSPISGHKSVSWYQQVLGQGPQFIFQYYEKEERGRGNFPDRFSARQFPNYSSELNVNALLLGDSALYLCASSLVAGQSYNEQFFGPGTRLTVL.